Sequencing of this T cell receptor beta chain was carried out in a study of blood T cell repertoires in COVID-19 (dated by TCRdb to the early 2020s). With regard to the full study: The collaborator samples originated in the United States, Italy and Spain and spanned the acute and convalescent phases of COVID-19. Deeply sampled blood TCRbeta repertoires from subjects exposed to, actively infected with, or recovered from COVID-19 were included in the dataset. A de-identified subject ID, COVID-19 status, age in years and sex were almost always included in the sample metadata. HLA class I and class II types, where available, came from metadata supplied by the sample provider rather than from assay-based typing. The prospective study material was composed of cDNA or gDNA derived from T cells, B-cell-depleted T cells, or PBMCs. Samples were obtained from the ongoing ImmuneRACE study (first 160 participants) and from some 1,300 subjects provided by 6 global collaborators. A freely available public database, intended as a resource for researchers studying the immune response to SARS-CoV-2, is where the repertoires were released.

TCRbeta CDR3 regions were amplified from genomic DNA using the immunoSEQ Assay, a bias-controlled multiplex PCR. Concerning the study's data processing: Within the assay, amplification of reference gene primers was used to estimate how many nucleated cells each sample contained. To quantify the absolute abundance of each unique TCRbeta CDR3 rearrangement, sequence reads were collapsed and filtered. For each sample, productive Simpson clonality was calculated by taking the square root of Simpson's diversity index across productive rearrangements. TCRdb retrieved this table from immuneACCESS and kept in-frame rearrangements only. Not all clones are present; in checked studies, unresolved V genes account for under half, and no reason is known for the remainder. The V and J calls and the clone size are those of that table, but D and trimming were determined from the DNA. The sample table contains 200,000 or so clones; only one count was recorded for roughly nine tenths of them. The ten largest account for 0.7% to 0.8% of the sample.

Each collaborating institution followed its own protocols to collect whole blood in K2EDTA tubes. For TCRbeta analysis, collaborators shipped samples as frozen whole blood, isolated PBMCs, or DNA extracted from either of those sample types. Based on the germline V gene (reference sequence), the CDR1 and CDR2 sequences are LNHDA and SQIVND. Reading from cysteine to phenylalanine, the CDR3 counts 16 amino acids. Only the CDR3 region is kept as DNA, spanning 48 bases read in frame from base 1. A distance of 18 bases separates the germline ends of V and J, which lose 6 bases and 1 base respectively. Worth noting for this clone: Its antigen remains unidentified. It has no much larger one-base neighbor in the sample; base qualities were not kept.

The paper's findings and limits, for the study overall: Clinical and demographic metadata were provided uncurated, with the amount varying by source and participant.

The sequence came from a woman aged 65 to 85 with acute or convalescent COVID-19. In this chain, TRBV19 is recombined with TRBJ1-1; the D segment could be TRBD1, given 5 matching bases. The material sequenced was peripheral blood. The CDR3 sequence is CASSLWRGPGNTEAFF. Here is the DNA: TGTGCCAGTAGCCTTTGGAGGGGCCCTGGGAACACTGAAGCTTTCTTT. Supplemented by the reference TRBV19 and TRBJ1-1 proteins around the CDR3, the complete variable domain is DGGITQSPKYLFRKEGQNVTLSCEQNLNHDAMYWYRQDPGQGLRLIYYSQIVNDFQKGDIAEGYSVSREKKESFPLTVTSAQKNPTAFYLCASSLWRGPGNTEAFFGQGTRLTVV.